This TCR beta chain came from a study of human T cells and chemical hapten exposure. On the study more broadly: From small differences in pooled library volume came most of the variation in per-sample TCR yields. Study-wide points: After DPC sensitization, TCRs above 1 in 1000 frequency showed no change.

This CDR3 is 17 amino acids long. V was shortened by 2 bases and J by 1 base, with 15 bases between the two germline ends. This clonotype was observed many times. Its matching antigen is unknown. Attachment of unique molecular identifiers to individual cDNA molecules was performed in the library. Per the authors' pipeline: Sample TCR totals centred on a median of 95,638, ranging roughly 23,224 to 700,000. TCRdb reprocessed the 5' RACE reads via MiXCR and lists one record per CDR3 protein. Clone size and V and J calls follow TCRdb, not the original study. Among about 140,000 distinct CDR3 sequences listed, roughly 4% were seen once. Before extraction, the whole blood was not fractionated, and total RNA was taken from it.

The receptor's source is a female donor in good health. J is TRBJ1-3 and V is TRBV12-3 or TRBV12-4; possible D gene TRBD1, 6 bases. CDR3 in DNA: TGTGCCAGCAGTTTAATCCGGGGCAGGGGATCTGGAAACACCATATATTTT. Translation: CASSLIRGRGSGNTIYF.